Listed here are 15 T cell receptor beta chains from one sample, sequenced in a study of regulatory T cells in long-lasting Graves disease. Described time point: persistent/refractory GD, antithyroid drugs over 5 years with positive TRAb. PBMC-derived RNA was used for the TCR library. Assembly of TCR beta libraries relied on iRepertoire HTBI primers together with Arm-PCR of CDR3 regions. From the multiplex PCR reads, TCRdb called clonotypes with MiXCR, one entry per CDR3 protein. The sample holds roughly 430,000 distinct CDR3 sequences; around 23% are singletons and the top ten take roughly 13%. The sample consisted of peripheral blood mononuclear cells (PBMCs), taken when the disease was refractory, from a patient treated with antithyroid drugs. The receptors were sampled from a female donor with Graves disease.

This chain connects TRBV20-1 to TRBJ1-1; D may be TRBD1 (5 bases). V was pared by 1 base and J by 0 bases, with 15 bases between. The CDR3 extends over 16 amino acids. Germline CDR1 and CDR2: DFQATT and SNEGSKA (reference sequence). CDR3 amino acids: CSARAGLSVMNTEAFF. CDR3 sequence (DNA): TGCAGTGCTAGAGCGGGGCTTTCGGTCATGAACACTGAAGCTTTCTTT.

The genes are TRBV5-4 and TRBJ2-7; TRBD1 agrees at 7 bases. V was clipped by 2 bases and J by 3 bases; unmatched bases: 8. The CDR3 runs 15 residues. Germline V CDR1 and CDR2: SGHNT, YYREEE (reference sequence). CDR3 nucleotides: TGTGCCAGCAGCTTAACCGGGACAGACTTCTACGAGCAGTACTTC. Its protein is CASSLTGTDFYEQYF.

The rearrangement uses TRBV27 and TRBJ2-3; D possibly uses TRBD1 or TRBD2 (5 bases each). With 0 bases removed from V and 2 bases from J, the gap between germline ends came to 12 bases. The CDR3 runs 16 residues. Looked up from germline, CDR1 is MNHEY and CDR2 is SMNVEV (reference sequence). CDR3 coding DNA: TGTGCCAGCAGTTTATCTGGGTGGGGGAACACAGATACGCAGTATTTT. Its translation: CASSLSGWGNTDTQYF.

This clonotype has more than one count but fewer than ten. The chain combines TRBV6-2 or TRBV6-3 with TRBJ1-1; D ambiguous. In germline, CDR1 is MNHEY, CDR2 SVGEGT. Trimming left V 8 bases short and J 7 bases short, with 5 bases between. This CDR3 has 9 amino acids. CDR3 bases: TGTGCCAGCGTACGTGAAGCTTTCTTT. Protein product: CASVREAFF.

This clonotype has at least ten counts. The V call is TRBV27, the J call TRBJ2-7; 8 bases align to TRBD1. Germline V gene sequence: CDR1 MNHEY, CDR2 SMNVEV (reference sequence). This CDR3 spans 13 amino acids. The V segment lost 5 bases and the J segment 2 bases; nucleotides outside the gene matches: 2. CDR3: CASSDRGAYEQYF. DNA of the CDR3: TGTGCCAGCAGTGACAGGGGAGCCTACGAGCAGTACTTC.

This clonotype was seen ten or more times. The chain recombines TRBV6-2 or TRBV6-3 with TRBJ1-3, with D unresolved. CDR1 MNHEY and CDR2 SVGEGT come from the germline V gene. V was clipped by 0 bases and J by 0 bases, with 12 bases between them. The CDR3 contains 17 residues. This CDR3 reads CASSYSEGVSSGNTIYF. In DNA, the CDR3 is TGTGCCAGCAGTTACTCGGAGGGAGTAAGCTCTGGAAACACCATATATTTT.

This clonotype was seen a handful of times. This sequence joins TRBV5-1 and TRBJ2-2; D might be TRBD1 (5 bases). Trimming cost V 7 bases and J 2 bases, with 12 bases left between them. Germline V lookup: CDR1 SGHRS, CDR2 YFSETQ. CDR3 length: 14 residues. CDR3 sequence: CASLQGHNTGELFF. CDR3 nucleotides: TGCGCCAGCCTGCAGGGTCATAACACCGGGGAGCTGTTTTTT.

The table lists this clonotype with many counts. CDR3 sequence: CASSPDGGRTEAFF. CDR3 DNA: TGCGCCAGCAGCCCGGACGGGGGGCGGACTGAAGCTTTCTTT. V usage is TRBV5-1 and J usage is TRBJ1-1; D is possibly TRBD1 (6 bases). Trimming pared 4 bases from V and 5 bases from J, leaving 15 bases between. This CDR3 contains 14 residues. Per the germline V gene, CDR1 is SGHRS and CDR2 is YFSETQ. The complete variable domain, with remaining parts taken from reference TRBV5-1 and TRBJ1-1, reads KAGVTQTPRYLIKTRGQQVTLSCSPISGHRSVSWYQQTPGQGLQFLFEYFSETQRNKGNFPGRFSGRQFSNSRSEMNVSTLELGDSALYLCASSPDGGRTEAFFGQGTRLTVV.

This clonotype has a count of ten or more. The gene calls are TRBV6-5 and TRBJ2-7, with 8 bases fitting TRBD2. After removal of 0 bases from V and 5 bases from J, the junction contained 6 bases not matched to a gene. Germline V CDR1 and CDR2: MNHEY, SVGAGI. The CDR3 runs 15 residues. The CDR3, as DNA: TGTGCCAGCAGTTACTCAGGAGCGGGAGTCCACGAGCAGTACTTC. It codes for CASSYSGAGVHEQYF.

The rearrangement uses TRBV5-1 and TRBJ1-2; D unclear. The CDR3 sequence is 13 residues long. V was cut by 1 base and J by 2 bases, with 6 bases left in between. The germline CDR1 and CDR2 sequences are SGHRS and YFSETQ. The DNA of the CDR3 is TGCGCCAGCAGCTTGAGTGAAAACTATGGCTACACCTTC. The encoded protein is CASSLSENYGYTF.

The chain is built from TRBV27 and TRBJ2-7; TRBD1 is a possible D gene (6 bases). The CDR3 loop spans 15 amino acids. V lost 5 bases to trimming and J lost 4 bases, with 18 bases between them. CDR1 is MNHEY and CDR2 is SMNVEV in the germline V gene (reference sequence). CDR3 nucleotides: TGTGCCAGCAGTCCAAGGGACATCGTTGAGTACGAGCAGTACTTC. Encoded protein: CASSPRDIVEYEQYF.

This chain uses TRBV20-1 with TRBJ2-2; possible D gene TRBD1, 7 bases. This CDR3 is built from 14 residues. Per germline, CDR1 DFQATT and CDR2 SNEGSKA (reference sequence). CDR3 in amino acids: CSAGQLSNTGELFF. CDR3 sequence (DNA): TGCAGCGCGGGACAGCTCTCGAACACCGGGGAGCTGTTTTTT.

This clonotype was recorded at least ten times. J is TRBJ2-6 and V is TRBV2; tentative D call: TRBD1 (6 bases). The ends were cut back, 8 bases at V and 2 bases at J, with 13 bases in the middle. The CDR3 sequence is 15 residues long. In germline, CDR1 is SNHLY, CDR2 FYNNEI. The DNA for the CDR3 is TGTGCCAGCGCATCAGGGGCGACTGGGGCCAACGTCCTGACTTTC. Translation gives CASASGATGANVLTF.

In its sample, this clonotype was seen many times. The CDR3 DNA reads as TGTGCCTGGGGGGGGGCTATGAACACTGAAGCTTTCTTT. Residues: CAWGGAMNTEAFF. V and J are TRBV30 and TRBJ1-1, with D tentatively TRBD1 (6 bases). Germline V CDR1 and CDR2: GTSNPN, SVGIG (reference sequence). The V end lost 5 bases, the J end lost 0 bases, and 10 bases lay between the germline ends. This CDR3 comprises 13 residues.

The sample holds a few counts of this clonotype. CDR3 nucleotides: TGTGCCAGCTCACCGCCGGGGATGTCCAAAAACATTCAGTACTTC. It encodes CASSPPGMSKNIQYF. This rearrangement joins TRBV18 to TRBJ2-4; D possibly corresponds to TRBD2 (5 bases). CDR3 size: 15 residues. Trimming stripped 3 bases from V and 2 bases from J, with 11 bases between. Germline CDR1 KGHSH, CDR2 LQKENI.